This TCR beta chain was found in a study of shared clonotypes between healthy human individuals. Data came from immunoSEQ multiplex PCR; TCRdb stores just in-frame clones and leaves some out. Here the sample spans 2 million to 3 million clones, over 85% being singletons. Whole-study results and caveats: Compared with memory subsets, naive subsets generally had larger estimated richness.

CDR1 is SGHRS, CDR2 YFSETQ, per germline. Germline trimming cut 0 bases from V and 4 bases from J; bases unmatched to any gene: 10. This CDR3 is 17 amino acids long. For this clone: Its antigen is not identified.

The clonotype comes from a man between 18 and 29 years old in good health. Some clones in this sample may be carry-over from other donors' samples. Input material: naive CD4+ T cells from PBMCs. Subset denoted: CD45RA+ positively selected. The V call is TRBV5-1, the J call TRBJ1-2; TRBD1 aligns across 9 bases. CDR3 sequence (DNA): TGCGCCAGCAGCTTGGACCCCGGGACAGGGAATAGCTATGGCTACACCTTC. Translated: CASSLDPGTGNSYGYTF.